One sample yielded the 19 T cell receptor beta chains listed below, sequenced in a study of CD8 T cells in ankylosing spondylitis. TCRdb reprocessed the 5' RACE reads with MiXCR, giving one entry per CDR3 protein. The repertoire holds 180,000 or so distinct CDR3 sequences, with about 9.9% as singletons. The sample comprised blood, either unsorted or a sorted T cell fraction (not recorded which). These receptors were taken from a male donor with ankylosing spondylitis or in good health (not recorded which).

This chain joins TRBV5-8 and TRBJ2-4; TRBD1 matches at 9 bases. The V gene's germline CDR1 is SGHTS and CDR2 YDEGEE. The CDR3 totals 14 residues. After removal of 3 bases from V and 6 bases from J, the junction contained 4 bases not matched to a gene. CDR3 region: CASSSRTGVNIQYF. In nucleotides, the CDR3 is TGTGCCAGCAGCTCAAGGACAGGGGTAAACATTCAGTACTTC.

This clonotype was found a few times. The chain links TRBV12-3 or TRBV12-4 to TRBJ2-3; TRBD1 matches at 10 bases. The V and J ends lost 5 bases and 4 bases, in that order; junction bases with no gene match: 9. The CDR3 loop spans 16 amino acids. CDR3 coding DNA: TGTGCCAGCAGTACCTCCGAGGGACAGGGGCCAGATACGCAGTATTTT. Translated, it gives CASSTSEGQGPDTQYF.

The chain has TRBV7-2 and TRBJ2-1, with 11 nucleotides matching TRBD2. The CDR3 is 16 amino acids. CDR1 and CDR2 (germline): SGHTA, FQGNSA. V shed 5 bases and J 2 bases; nucleotides not matched to a gene: 5. The CDR3 region is CASSTILAGAYNEQFF. Written as DNA, the CDR3 is TGTGCCAGCAGCACCATACTAGCGGGGGCCTACAATGAGCAGTTCTTC.

This clonotype was seen many times. The chain links TRBV7-2 to TRBJ2-1; 11 bases are shared with TRBD2. The CDR3 is 16 amino acids. CDR1 and CDR2 from the germline V gene are SGHTA and FQGNSA. Unmatched junction bases numbered 6, after V lost 5 bases and J lost 3 bases. The CDR3 sequence is CASSALAGAGYNEQFF. Here the CDR3 DNA reads TGTGCCAGCAGCGCACTAGCGGGGGCAGGCTACAATGAGCAGTTCTTC.

In its sample, this clonotype was seen a few times. The genes are TRBV12-3 or TRBV12-4 and TRBJ2-3; 10 bases are shared with TRBD2. The CDR3 consists of 18 residues. The V and J ends lost 1 base and 4 bases, in that order; junction bases with no gene match: 11. The CDR3 DNA follows: TGTGCCAGCAGTTTAGGGACTAGCGGTATGAGGTTCGCAGATACGCAGTATTTT. Translation: CASSLGTSGMRFADTQYF.

This clonotype was detected many times. The CDR3 spells CASSYLTGSGEKLFF. The CDR3 region has the DNA TGTGCCAGCAGTTACCTAACAGGTTCTGGTGAAAAACTGTTTTTT. The chain has TRBV5-6 and TRBJ1-4; maybe TRBD1 (5 bases). This CDR3 region has 15 residues. The V end was cut by 5 bases, the J end by 7 bases, with 18 bases between. CDR1 and CDR2 (germline): SGHDT, YYEEEE.

This clonotype has only a few counts. The chain couples TRBV2 to TRBJ2-1; no clear D gene. From germline, CDR1 is SNHLY and CDR2 FYNNEI. This CDR3 has 14 residues. V was clipped by 4 bases and J by 0 bases, with 7 bases between them. The DNA of the CDR3 is TGTGCCAGCAGTGCGGAGAGCTCCTACAATGAGCAGTTCTTC. Translated, it gives CASSAESSYNEQFF.

This clonotype was counted ten times or more. The chain joins TRBV24-1 to TRBJ2-4, with 12 bases matching TRBD2. Germline CDR1 reads KGHDR; CDR2 reads SFDVKD. J lost 8 bases, V lost 4 bases, and 5 bases had no gene match. The length of the CDR3 is 15 residues. The chain's CDR3 is CATSETSGGEHIQYF. The CDR3 coding sequence is TGTGCCACCAGTGAGACTAGCGGGGGAGAACACATTCAGTACTTC.

At least ten counts were recorded for this clonotype. The chain couples TRBV5-1 to TRBJ2-1; tentative D call: TRBD2 (5 bases). This CDR3 contains 13 residues. Trimming shortened V by 3 bases and J by 10 bases, and 14 bases separated the two germline ends. CDR1 is SGHRS and CDR2 is YFSETQ in the germline V gene. The CDR3, as DNA: TGCGCCAGCAGCTCTCAGACTACCCAGGAGCAGTTCTTC. Translated: CASSSQTTQEQFF.

V gene TRBV5-1 combines with J gene TRBJ2-3; TRBD2 matches 8 bases. The CDR3 has 16 amino acids. Germline V gene data show CDR1 as SGHRS and CDR2 as YFSETQ. The V gene end was trimmed by 4 bases and the J gene end by 0 bases; junction bases not matched to a gene: 7. CDR3 sequence reads: CASSISLAGSTDTQYF. DNA of the CDR3: TGCGCCAGCAGCATAAGTTTAGCGGGAAGCACAGATACGCAGTATTTT.

This clonotype was observed many times. CDR3 nucleotides: TGTGCCAGCAGAGGGACCAGGGACTCCTATAATTCACCCCTCCACTTT. Its translation is CASRGTRDSYNSPLHF. The chain uses TRBV27 and TRBJ1-6; D may be TRBD1 (5 bases). CDR1 MNHEY and CDR2 SMNVEV come from the germline V gene (reference sequence). CDR3 length: 16 residues. Trimming cost V 6 bases and J 0 bases, with 12 bases left between them.

This clonotype has at least ten counts. The chain employs TRBV5-1 and TRBJ1-6; 8 bases agree with TRBD1. Germline V gene lookup returns CDR1 SGHRS and CDR2 YFSETQ. The CDR3 is 15 amino acids. The J segment lost 5 bases and the V segment lost 3 bases, leaving 4 bases of the junction unmatched. CDR3 loop: CASSSRTGNNSPLHF. The CDR3 region has the DNA TGCGCCAGCAGCTCTCGGACAGGGAATAATTCACCCCTCCACTTT.

The V and J genes are TRBV7-2 and TRBJ1-1, with 9 bases matching TRBD1. The CDR3 length is 17 residues. The germline CDR1 and CDR2 sequences are SGHTA and FQGNSA. The V and J ends lost 5 bases and 5 bases, in that order; junction bases with no gene match: 15. CDR3 nucleotides: TGTGCCAGCAGCCCCTTCGGGACAGGGATGCTGAGGACTGAAGCTTTCTTT. Its translation is CASSPFGTGMLRTEAFF.

The rearrangement joins TRBV10-3 to TRBJ2-2, with 7 bases lining up with TRBD2. Germline trimming cut 5 bases from V and 3 bases from J; bases unmatched to any gene: 3. This CDR3 contains 14 residues. CDR1 is ENHRY, CDR2 SYGVKD, per germline. The chain's CDR3 is CAISRGGDTGELFF. In nucleotides, the CDR3 is TGTGCCATCAGTAGGGGAGGGGACACCGGGGAGCTGTTTTTT.

This rearrangement joins TRBV6-6 to TRBJ2-7, with 8 bases that match TRBD2. In germline, CDR1 is MNHNY, CDR2 SVGAGI (reference sequence). Unmatched junction bases numbered 3, after V lost 8 bases and J lost 0 bases. The CDR3 has 13 residues. The CDR3 nucleotides are TGTGCCAGCGGGGCGGGAGGCTCCTACGAGCAGTACTTC. Amino acids: CASGAGGSYEQYF.

This clonotype turned up a few times. The CDR3, as DNA: TGTGCCAGCACATCCAGCCCGGACTATGGCTACACCTTC. Its translation: CASTSSPDYGYTF. The rearrangement uses TRBV6-1 and TRBJ1-2; D unclear. Germline CDR1 reads MNHNS; CDR2 reads SASEGT. Trimming shortened V by 7 bases and J by 3 bases, and 12 bases separated the two germline ends. CDR3 length equals 13 residues.

Notes on this clonotype: This could be a read error, since a much larger clone is one nucleotide away. The J gene is TRBJ1-3, the V gene TRBV5-1, with TRBD1 as a possible D gene (5 bases). The CDR3 is made up of 15 amino acids. Germline CDR1 is SGHRS and CDR2 is YFSETQ. The CDR3 spells CANSPVGGTGNTIYF. CDR3 sequence (DNA): TGCGCCAACAGCCCCGTCGGGGGGACTGGAAACACCATATATTTT.

V gene TRBV10-3 combines with J gene TRBJ2-7; the match to TRBD2 covers 10 bases. This CDR3 region has 16 residues. Germline-derived CDR1 and CDR2 are ENHRY and SYGVKD. J lost 0 bases, V lost 4 bases, and 6 bases had no gene match. The CDR3 protein is CAISGKASGGSYEQYF. CDR3 in DNA: TGTGCCATCAGTGGGAAGGCTAGCGGGGGCTCCTACGAGCAGTACTTC.

In this sample, this clonotype turned up a few times. The J gene is TRBJ2-7, the V gene TRBV12-3 or TRBV12-4; D is possibly TRBD1 (5 bases). The CDR3 consists of 14 residues. V was shortened by 5 bases and J by 5 bases, with 16 bases between the two germline ends. The CDR3 here is CASSASGFIDEQYF. The CDR3 bases are TGTGCCAGCAGTGCTTCAGGGTTCATCGACGAGCAGTACTTC.